This T cell receptor beta chain was identified in a study of blood T cell repertoires in COVID-19. The wider study: From the United States, Italy and Spain came samples of acute and convalescent COVID-19. In each case, the material was cDNA or gDNA derived from T cells, B-cell-depleted T cells, or PBMCs.

V lost 3 bases, J lost 8 bases, and 12 bases stayed unmatched. Germline CDR1 MNHNS, CDR2 SASEGT. This CDR3 region has 16 residues. Per the study methods: Nucleated cell number was recorded as an estimate derived from reference gene primer amplification. Sequencing used immunoSEQ multiplex PCR; TCRdb keeps in-frame clones, though not all of them. That table furnishes V, J and clone size, whereas the DNA furnished D and trimming. Of some 300,000 clones listed, 70% to 90% were seen once; the top ten hold around 3.7%. This clonotype originated in a woman between 45 and 60 years old with active or convalescent COVID-19. The sequenced material came from peripheral blood. The rearrangement uses TRBV6-1 and TRBJ2-1, with 8 bases that match TRBD2. The CDR3 is CASSELAKASGHEQFF. CDR3 in DNA: TGTGCCAGCAGTGAGCTGGCTAAGGCTAGCGGGCATGAGCAGTTCTTC.